The sequence of this T cell receptor (beta chain) was determined in a study of Ad26.COV2.S vaccination and SARS-CoV-2 variants. Overall study: Donor was assigned to the Ad26.COV2.S arm of trial COV1001.

The table came from immunoSEQ multiplex PCR; TCRdb's copy has only in-frame clones and leaves some out. This sample has fewer than 500,000 clones; 90% occur once, and the top ten carry approximately 12%. CDR3 length equals 12 residues. V shed 10 bases, J shed 6 bases, and the junction held 6 bases outside the gene matches. Germline V gene sequence: CDR1 WSHSY, CDR2 SAAADI. Treatment noted: some 20 received Ad26.COV2.S at low or high dose, single or two shots; about 5 received placebo; per-sample allocation not given. Sampling took place 63 days after the first vaccine or placebo injection. The sample was peripheral blood, taken in a trial of Ad26.COV2.S vaccine versus placebo. The origin of this receptor is a person between 18 and 65 years old who received the Ad26.COV2.S COVID-19 vaccine or a placebo. The genes are TRBV10-2 and TRBJ2-1; the match to TRBD2 covers 7 bases. CDR3 protein: CATTGGVNEQFF. Here the CDR3 DNA reads TGCGCCACAACGGGGGGAGTCAATGAGCAGTTCTTC.